This note documents a single TCR beta chain sequence. Its matching antigen is unknown. These data come from a study of long-term antiretroviral therapy in people with HIV. General observations from the study: Collection of the blood took place between the mid-2000s and the late 2010s. The ART regimens in use then may have been less effective than current ones.

Researchers ran immunoSEQ v3.0 at survey level. Sequencing used immunoSEQ multiplex PCR; TCRdb keeps in-frame clones, though not all of them. This sample has approximately 10,000 clones, with under 85% found just once. This CDR3 region has 14 residues. The V end was cut by 0 bases, the J end by 4 bases, with 10 bases between. Germline assignment: CDR1 SQVTM and CDR2 ANQGSEA. Clinicians in the United States treated all participants with HIV. This specimen consisted of unsorted PBMCs, obtained at the start of antiretroviral therapy, before treatment. The genes are TRBV29-1 and TRBJ1-3; perhaps TRBD1 as D (5 bases). The TCR comes from a man aged 25-45 years with HIV. CDR3 in DNA: TGCAGCGTTGAAGATCCAGGGTCCGGAAACACCATATATTTT. Its translation is CSVEDPGSGNTIYF.